This TCR beta chain was observed in a study of T cell clones after liver transplantation. About the research overall: In this trial, immunosuppression withdrawal was attempted within 2 years of liver transplant. Blood was drawn pre-transplant, before withdrawal, and after full or failed withdrawal.

The CDR3 is 14 residues long. Assay used: immunoSEQ multiplex PCR; TCRdb lists only in-frame clones, some missing. This repertoire shows 20,000 to 25,000 clones, nearly 80% found once; its top ten account for roughly a third. The rearrangement links TRBV21-1 to TRBJ2-1. TRBV21-1 is a pseudogene segment. The sample here was CD8+ T cells from blood, taken more than 52 months after liver transplant. This receptor was obtained from a human patient who received a liver transplant. Some T cells may have originated in the graft donor. CDR3 protein: CASIEGRFYNEQFF. The CDR3, as DNA: TGTGCCAGCATCGAGGGGAGATTCTACAATGAGCAGTTCTTC.